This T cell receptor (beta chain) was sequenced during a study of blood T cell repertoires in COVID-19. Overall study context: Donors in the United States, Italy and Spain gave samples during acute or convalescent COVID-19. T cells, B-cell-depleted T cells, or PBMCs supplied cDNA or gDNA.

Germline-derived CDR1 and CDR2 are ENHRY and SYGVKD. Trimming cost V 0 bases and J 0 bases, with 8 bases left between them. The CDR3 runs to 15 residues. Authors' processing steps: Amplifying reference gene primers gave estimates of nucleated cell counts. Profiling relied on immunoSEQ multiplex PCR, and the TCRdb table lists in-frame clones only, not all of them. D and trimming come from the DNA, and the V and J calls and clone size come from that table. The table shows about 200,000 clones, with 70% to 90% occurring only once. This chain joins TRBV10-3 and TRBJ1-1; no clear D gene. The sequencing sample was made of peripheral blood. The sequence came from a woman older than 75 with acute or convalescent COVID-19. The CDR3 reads CAISESPGMNTEAFF. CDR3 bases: TGTGCCATCAGTGAGTCGCCGGGAATGAACACTGAAGCTTTCTTT.